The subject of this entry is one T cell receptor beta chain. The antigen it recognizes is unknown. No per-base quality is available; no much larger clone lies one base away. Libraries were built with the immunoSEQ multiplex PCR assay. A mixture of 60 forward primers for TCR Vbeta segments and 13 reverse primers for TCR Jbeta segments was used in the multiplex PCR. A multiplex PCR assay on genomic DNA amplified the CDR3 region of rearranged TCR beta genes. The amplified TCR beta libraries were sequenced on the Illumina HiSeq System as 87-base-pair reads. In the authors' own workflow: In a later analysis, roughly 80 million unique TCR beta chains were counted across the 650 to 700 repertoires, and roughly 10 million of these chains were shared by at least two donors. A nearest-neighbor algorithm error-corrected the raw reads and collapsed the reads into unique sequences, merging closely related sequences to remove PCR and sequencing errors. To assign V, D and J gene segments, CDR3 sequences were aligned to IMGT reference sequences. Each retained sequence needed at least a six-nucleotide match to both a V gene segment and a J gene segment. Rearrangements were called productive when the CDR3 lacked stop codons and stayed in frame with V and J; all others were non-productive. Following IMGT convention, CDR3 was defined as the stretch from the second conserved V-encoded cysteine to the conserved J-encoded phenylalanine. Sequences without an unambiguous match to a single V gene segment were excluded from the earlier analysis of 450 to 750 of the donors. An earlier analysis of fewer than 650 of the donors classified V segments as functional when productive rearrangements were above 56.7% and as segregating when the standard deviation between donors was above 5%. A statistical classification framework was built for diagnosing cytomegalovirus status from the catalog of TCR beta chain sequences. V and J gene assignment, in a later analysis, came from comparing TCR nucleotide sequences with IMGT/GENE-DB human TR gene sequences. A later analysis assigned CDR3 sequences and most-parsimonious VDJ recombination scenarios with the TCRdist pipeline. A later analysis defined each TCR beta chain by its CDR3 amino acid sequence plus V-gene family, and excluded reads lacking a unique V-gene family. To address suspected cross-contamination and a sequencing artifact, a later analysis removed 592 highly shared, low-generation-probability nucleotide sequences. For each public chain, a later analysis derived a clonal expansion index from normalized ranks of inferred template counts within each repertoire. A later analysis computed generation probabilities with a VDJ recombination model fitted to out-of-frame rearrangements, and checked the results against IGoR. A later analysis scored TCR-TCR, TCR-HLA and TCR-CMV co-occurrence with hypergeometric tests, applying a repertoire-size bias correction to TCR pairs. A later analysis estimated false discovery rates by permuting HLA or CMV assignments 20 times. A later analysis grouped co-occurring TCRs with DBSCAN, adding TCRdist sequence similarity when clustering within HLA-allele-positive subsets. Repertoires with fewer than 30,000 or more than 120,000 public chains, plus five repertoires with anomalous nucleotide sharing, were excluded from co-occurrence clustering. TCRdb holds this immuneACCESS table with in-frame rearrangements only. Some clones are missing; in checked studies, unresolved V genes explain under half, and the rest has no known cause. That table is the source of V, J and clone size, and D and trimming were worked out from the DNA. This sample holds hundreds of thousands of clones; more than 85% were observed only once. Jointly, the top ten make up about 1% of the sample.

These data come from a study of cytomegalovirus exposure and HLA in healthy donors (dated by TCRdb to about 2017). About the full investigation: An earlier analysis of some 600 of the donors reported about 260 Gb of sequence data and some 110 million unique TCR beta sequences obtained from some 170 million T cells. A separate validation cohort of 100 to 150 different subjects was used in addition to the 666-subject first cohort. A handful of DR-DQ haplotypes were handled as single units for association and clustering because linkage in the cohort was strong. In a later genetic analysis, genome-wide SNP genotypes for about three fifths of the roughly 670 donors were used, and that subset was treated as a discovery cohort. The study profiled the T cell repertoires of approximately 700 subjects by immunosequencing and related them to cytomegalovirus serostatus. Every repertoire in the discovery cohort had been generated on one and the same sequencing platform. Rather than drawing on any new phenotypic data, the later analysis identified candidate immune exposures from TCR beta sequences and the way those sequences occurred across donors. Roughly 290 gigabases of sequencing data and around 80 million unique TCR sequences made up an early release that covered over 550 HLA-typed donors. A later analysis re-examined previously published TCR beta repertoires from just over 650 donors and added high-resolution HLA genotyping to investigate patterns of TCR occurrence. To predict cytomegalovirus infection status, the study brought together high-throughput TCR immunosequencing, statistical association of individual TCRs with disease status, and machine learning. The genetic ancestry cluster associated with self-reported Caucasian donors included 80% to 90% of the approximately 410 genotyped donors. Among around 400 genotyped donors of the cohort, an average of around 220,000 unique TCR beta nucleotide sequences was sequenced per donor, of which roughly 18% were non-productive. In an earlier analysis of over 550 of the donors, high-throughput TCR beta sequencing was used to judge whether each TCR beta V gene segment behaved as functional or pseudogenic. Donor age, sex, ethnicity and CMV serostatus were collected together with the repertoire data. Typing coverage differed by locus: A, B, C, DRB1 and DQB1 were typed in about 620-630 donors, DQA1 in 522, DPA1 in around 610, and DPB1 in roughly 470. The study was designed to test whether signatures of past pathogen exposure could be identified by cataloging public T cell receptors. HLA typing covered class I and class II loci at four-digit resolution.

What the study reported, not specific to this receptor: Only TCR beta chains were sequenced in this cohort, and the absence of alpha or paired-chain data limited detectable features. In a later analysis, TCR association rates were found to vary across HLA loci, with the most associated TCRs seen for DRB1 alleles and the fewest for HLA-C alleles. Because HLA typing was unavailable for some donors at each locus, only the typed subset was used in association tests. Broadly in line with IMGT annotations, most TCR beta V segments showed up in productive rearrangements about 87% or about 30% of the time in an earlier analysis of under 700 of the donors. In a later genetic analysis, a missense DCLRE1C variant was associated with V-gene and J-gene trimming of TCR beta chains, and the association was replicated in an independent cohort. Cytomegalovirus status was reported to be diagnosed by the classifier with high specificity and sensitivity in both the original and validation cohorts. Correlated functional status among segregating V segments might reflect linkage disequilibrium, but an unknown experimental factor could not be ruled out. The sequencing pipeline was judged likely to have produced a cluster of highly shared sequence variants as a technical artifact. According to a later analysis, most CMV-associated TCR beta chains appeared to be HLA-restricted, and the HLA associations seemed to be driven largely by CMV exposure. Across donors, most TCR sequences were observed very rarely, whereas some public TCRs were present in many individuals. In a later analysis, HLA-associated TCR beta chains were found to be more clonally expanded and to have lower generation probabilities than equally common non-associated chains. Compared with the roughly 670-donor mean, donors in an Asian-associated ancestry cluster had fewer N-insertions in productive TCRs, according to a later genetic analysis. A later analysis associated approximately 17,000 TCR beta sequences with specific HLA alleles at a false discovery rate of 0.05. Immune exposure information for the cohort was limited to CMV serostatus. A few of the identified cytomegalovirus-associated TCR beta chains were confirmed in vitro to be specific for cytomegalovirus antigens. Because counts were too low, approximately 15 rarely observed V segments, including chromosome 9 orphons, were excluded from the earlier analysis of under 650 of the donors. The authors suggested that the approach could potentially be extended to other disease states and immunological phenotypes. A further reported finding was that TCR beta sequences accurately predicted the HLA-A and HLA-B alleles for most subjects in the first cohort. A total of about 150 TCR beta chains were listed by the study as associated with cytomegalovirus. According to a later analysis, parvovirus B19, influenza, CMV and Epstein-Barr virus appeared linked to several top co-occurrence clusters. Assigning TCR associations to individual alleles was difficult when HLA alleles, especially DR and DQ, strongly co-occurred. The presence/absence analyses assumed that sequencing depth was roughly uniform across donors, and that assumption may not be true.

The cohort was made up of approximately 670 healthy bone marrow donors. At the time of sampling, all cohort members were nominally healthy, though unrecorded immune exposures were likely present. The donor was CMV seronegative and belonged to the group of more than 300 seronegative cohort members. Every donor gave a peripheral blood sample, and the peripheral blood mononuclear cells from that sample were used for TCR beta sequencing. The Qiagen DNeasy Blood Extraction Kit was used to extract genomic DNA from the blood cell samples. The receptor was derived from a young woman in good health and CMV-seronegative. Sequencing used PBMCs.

The CDR3 region: CASSLLRSGEQYF. The DNA is as follows: TGTGCCAGCAGTTTATTACGGTCTGGCGAGCAGTACTTC. The V and J segments used are TRBV27 and TRBJ2-7, with an unclear D gene assignment. V is clipped by 1 base and J by 6 bases, and the sequence between their germline boundaries is 10 bases long. CDR1 and CDR2 (MNHEY, SMNVEV) derive from the germline V gene (reference sequence). From the cysteine through the phenylalanine, the CDR3 covers 13 amino acids. The entry retains the CDR3 DNA only, 39 bases that are in frame from base 1.